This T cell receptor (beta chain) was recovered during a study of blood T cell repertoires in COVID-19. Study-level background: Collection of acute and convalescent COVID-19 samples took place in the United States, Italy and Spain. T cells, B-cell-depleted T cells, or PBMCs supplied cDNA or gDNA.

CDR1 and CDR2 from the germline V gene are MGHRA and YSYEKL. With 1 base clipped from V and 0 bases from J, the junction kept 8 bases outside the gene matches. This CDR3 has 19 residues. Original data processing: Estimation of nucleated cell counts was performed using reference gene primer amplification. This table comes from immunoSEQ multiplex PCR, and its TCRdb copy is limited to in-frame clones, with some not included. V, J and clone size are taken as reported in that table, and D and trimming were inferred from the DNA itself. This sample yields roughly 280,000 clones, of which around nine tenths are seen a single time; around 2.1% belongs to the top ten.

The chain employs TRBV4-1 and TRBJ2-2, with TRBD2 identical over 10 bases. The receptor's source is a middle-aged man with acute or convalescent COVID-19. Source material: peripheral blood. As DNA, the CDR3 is TGCGCCAGCAGCCAAGTGCTAGCGGGGGCGTTCGCGAACACCGGGGAGCTGTTTTTT. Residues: CASSQVLAGAFANTGELFF.